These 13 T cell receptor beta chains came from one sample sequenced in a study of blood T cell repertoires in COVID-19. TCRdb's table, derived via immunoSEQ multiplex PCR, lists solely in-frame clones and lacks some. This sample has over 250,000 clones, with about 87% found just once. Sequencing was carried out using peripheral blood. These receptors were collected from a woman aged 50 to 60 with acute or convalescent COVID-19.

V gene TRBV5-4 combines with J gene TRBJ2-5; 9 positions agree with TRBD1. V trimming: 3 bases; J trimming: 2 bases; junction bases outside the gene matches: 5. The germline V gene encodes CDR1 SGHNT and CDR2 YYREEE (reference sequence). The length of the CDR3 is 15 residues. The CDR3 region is CASSSQTGGQETQYF. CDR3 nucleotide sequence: TGTGCCAGCAGCTCCCAGACAGGGGGGCAAGAGACCCAGTACTTC.

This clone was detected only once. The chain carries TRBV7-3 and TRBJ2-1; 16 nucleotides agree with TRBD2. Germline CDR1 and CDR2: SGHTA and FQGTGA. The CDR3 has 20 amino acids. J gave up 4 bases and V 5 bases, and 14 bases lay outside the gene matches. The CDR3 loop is CASSRWISGLAGGPYNEQFF. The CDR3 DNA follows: TGTGCCAGCAGCAGATGGATCTCGGGACTAGCGGGAGGGCCGTACAATGAGCAGTTCTTC.

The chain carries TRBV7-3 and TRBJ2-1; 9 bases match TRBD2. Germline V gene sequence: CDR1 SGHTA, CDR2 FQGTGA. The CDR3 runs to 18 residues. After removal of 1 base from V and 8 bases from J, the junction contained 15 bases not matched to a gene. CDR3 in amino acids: CASSLKISSPGTSHEQFF. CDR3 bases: TGTGCCAGCAGCTTAAAAATCTCCTCTCCCGGGACTAGCCATGAGCAGTTCTTC.

The CDR3 is CASSLSDRGGYTF. The CDR3 DNA follows: TGTGCCAGCAGCTTATCGGACAGGGGCGGTTACACCTTC. The chain combines TRBV11-2 with TRBJ1-2; 9 bases align to TRBD1. V shed 2 bases, J shed 11 bases, and the junction held 6 bases outside the gene matches. The CDR3 covers 13 residues. Germline V gene data show CDR1 as SGHAT and CDR2 as FQNNGV.

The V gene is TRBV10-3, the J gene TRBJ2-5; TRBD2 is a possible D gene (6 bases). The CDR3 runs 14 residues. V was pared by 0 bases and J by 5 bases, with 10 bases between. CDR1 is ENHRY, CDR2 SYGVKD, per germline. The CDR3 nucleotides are TGTGCCATCAGTGAGTCTGCGGGGAGGGAGACCCAGTACTTC. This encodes CAISESAGRETQYF.

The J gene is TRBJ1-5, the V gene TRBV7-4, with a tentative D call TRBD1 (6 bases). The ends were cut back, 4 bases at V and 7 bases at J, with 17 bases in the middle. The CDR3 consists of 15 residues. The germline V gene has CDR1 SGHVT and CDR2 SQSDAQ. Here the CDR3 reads CASSSIDRPTQPQHF. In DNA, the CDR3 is TGTGCCAGCAGCTCCATCGACAGGCCGACCCAGCCCCAGCATTTT.

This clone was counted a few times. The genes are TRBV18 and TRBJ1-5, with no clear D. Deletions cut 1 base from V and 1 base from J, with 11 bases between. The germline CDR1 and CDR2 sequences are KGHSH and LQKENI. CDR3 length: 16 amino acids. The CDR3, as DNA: TGTGCCAGCTCACCACAATCGTACCAGAGCAATCAGCCCCAGCATTTT. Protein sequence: CASSPQSYQSNQPQHF. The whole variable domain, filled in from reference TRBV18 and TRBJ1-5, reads NAGVMQNPRHLVRRRGQEARLRCSPMKGHSHVYWYRQLPEEGLKFMVYLQKENIIDESGMPKERFSAEFPKEGPSILRIQQVVRGDSAAYFCASSPQSYQSNQPQHFGDGTRLSIL.

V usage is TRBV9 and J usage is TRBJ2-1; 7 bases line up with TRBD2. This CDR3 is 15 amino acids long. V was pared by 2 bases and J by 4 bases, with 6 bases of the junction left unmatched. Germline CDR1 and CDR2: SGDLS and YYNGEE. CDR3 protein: CASSVGGSGYNEQFF. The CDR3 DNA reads TGTGCCAGCAGCGTGGGCGGGAGTGGATACAATGAGCAGTTCTTC.

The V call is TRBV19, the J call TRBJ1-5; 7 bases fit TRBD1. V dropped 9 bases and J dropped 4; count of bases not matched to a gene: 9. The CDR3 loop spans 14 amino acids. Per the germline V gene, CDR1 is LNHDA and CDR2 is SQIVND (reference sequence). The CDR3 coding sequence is TGTGCCAGCCGACAGGGACTCGGAAATCAGCCCCAGCATTTT. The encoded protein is CASRQGLGNQPQHF.

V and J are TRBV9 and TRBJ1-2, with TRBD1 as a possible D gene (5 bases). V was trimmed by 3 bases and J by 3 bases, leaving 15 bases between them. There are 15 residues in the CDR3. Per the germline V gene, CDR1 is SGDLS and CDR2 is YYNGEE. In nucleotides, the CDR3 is TGTGCCAGCAGCGGTTCTGGGGGGAAGGACTATGGCTACACCTTC. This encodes CASSGSGGKDYGYTF.

In nucleotides, the CDR3 is TGTGCCAGCAGTCGCGGGGCCGCCGAGCAGTACTTC. Its translation: CASSRGAAEQYF. The chain has TRBV28 and TRBJ2-7; TRBD2 might be the D (6 bases). V was clipped by 5 bases and J by 6 bases, with 11 bases between them. Germline V lookup: CDR1 MDHEN, CDR2 SYDVKM. The length of the CDR3 is 12 residues.

The CDR3 bases are TGTGCCAGTATCCCGGACAGGGTTGCCACTGAAGCTTTCTTT. As protein: CASIPDRVATEAFF. The chain is built from TRBV19 and TRBJ1-1; 8 bases are a match to TRBD1. CDR3 length: 14 amino acids. The germline V gene has CDR1 LNHDA and CDR2 SQIVND (reference sequence). J lost 4 bases, V lost 7 bases, and 8 bases had no gene match.

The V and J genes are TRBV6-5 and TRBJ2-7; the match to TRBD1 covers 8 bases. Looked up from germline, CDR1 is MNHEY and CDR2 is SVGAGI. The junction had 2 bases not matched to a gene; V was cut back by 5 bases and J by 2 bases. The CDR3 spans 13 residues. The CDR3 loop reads CASSRDRTYEQYF. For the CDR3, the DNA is TGTGCCAGCAGTCGGGACAGGACCTACGAGCAGTACTTC.